The source of this T cell receptor beta chain is a study of blood T cell repertoires in COVID-19. The overall study: The origin of the acute and convalescent COVID-19 samples was the United States, Italy and Spain. PBMCs, B-cell-depleted T cells, or T cells provided the cDNA or gDNA that made up the material.

In the source study's methods: Amplification of reference gene primers was used by the study to estimate nucleated cell counts. Sequencing used immunoSEQ multiplex PCR; TCRdb keeps in-frame clones, though not all of them. V and J calls and clone size are given by that table; D and trimming were obtained from the DNA. The table includes around 62,000 clones, around 89% detected once. This CDR3 has 14 amino acids. Germline V gives CDR1 SGHTS, CDR2 YDEGEE. V lost 2 bases and J 7 bases, leaving 12 bases between the germline ends. The TCR comes from a man aged 55-75 years with acute or convalescent COVID-19. The J gene is TRBJ2-2, the V gene TRBV5-8; maybe TRBD2 (5 bases). The material sequenced was peripheral blood. CDR3 sequence: CASSFWQEDGELFF. The CDR3, as DNA: TGTGCCAGCAGCTTTTGGCAGGAGGACGGGGAGCTGTTTTTT. The complete variable domain, with remaining parts taken from reference TRBV5-8 and TRBJ2-2, reads EAGVTQSPTHLIKTRGQQATLRCSPISGHTSVYWYQQALGLGLQFLLWYDEGEERNRGNFPPRFSGRQFPNYSSELNVNALELEDSALYLCASSFWQEDGELFFGEGSRLTVL.